This entry lists 32 T cell receptor beta chains sequenced from one sample in a study of blood T cell repertoires in COVID-19. The protocol was immunoSEQ multiplex PCR, while the TCRdb copy is restricted to in-frame clones and leaves out a portion. The sample includes 250,000 to 350,000 clones, 75% to 90% of them seen just once. Sequences were obtained from peripheral blood. All receptors derive from a woman aged 40 to 50 who had recovered from COVID-19.

CDR3 region: CASSWESSGQGPTYEQYF. As DNA, the CDR3 is TGTGCCAGCAGCTGGGAGTCCAGCGGCCAAGGTCCCACCTACGAGCAGTACTTC. The V and J genes are TRBV5-6 and TRBJ2-7; possible D gene TRBD2, 5 bases. CDR1 and CDR2 (germline): SGHDT, YYEEEE. The CDR3 has 18 residues. V was shortened by 3 bases and J by 2 bases, with 24 bases between the two germline ends.

This chain joins TRBV18 and TRBJ2-7; weak D call: TRBD1 (6 bases). CDR1 and CDR2 from the germline V gene are KGHSH and LQKENI. This CDR3 comprises 15 residues. With 2 bases removed from V and 6 bases from J, the gap between germline ends came to 17 bases. The CDR3 nucleotides read TGTGCCAGCTCACCATTGGACAGCCCGACAGGCGAGCAGTACTTC. This sequence encodes CASSPLDSPTGEQYF.

The J gene is TRBJ1-1, the V gene TRBV30; tentative D call: TRBD1 (5 bases). The CDR3 has 13 residues. Germline V lookup: CDR1 GTSNPN, CDR2 SVGIG (reference sequence). V was trimmed by 2 bases and J by 5 bases, leaving 12 bases between them. Here the CDR3 reads CAWSSQEGTEAFF. The CDR3 coding sequence is TGTGCCTGGAGTTCCCAGGAGGGGACTGAAGCTTTCTTT. Drawing the rest from reference TRBV30 and TRBJ1-1, the complete variable domain is SQTIHQWPATLVQPVGSPLSLECTVEGTSNPNLYWYRQAAGRGLQLLFYSVGIGQISSEVPQNLSASRPQDRQFILSSKKLLLSDSGFYLCAWSSQEGTEAFFGQGTRLTVV.

The gene calls are TRBV5-4 and TRBJ2-3; 10 bases match TRBD1. The CDR3 runs to 20 residues. Germline lookup yields CDR1 SGHNT and CDR2 YYREEE (reference sequence). V shed 2 bases, J shed 5 bases, and the junction held 20 bases outside the gene matches. This chain's CDR3 is CASSLRAPGQGPRERDTQYF. The CDR3 DNA reads as TGTGCCAGCAGCTTAAGGGCCCCGGGACAGGGGCCGCGAGAAAGAGATACGCAGTATTTT.

J is TRBJ1-5 and V is TRBV19, with TRBD1 matching over 7 bases. Unmatched junction bases numbered 2, after V lost 6 bases and J lost 0 bases. CDR1 LNHDA and CDR2 SQIVND come from the germline V gene (reference sequence). This CDR3 is 14 amino acids long. In DNA form, the CDR3 reads TGTGCCAGTAGGACAGGGAATAGCAATCAGCCCCAGCATTTT. It is translated as CASRTGNSNQPQHF.

This clone was detected only once. This chain links TRBV27 with TRBJ1-2; TRBD1 is a possible D gene (5 bases). CDR3 size: 13 residues. Germline V lookup: CDR1 MNHEY, CDR2 SMNVEV (reference sequence). With 3 bases removed from V and 1 base from J, the gap between germline ends came to 6 bases. CDR3 sequence: CASSLQGNYGYTF. CDR3 sequence (DNA): TGTGCCAGCAGTTTGCAGGGTAACTATGGCTACACCTTC.

The V call is TRBV9, the J call TRBJ2-3; D perhaps matches TRBD1 (5 bases). Germline V gene sequence: CDR1 SGDLS, CDR2 YYNGEE. The CDR3 runs 16 residues. V was shortened by 4 bases and J by 0 bases, with 15 bases between the two germline ends. CDR3 in DNA: TGTGCCAGCAGCATCCCAGGGCCCACTAGCACAGATACGCAGTATTTT. Translating it yields CASSIPGPTSTDTQYF.

This chain connects TRBV18 to TRBJ2-5, with D unclear. The V end was cut by 3 bases, the J end by 5 bases, with 7 bases between. The V gene's germline CDR1 is KGHSH and CDR2 LQKENI. The CDR3 sequence is 12 residues long. CDR3 sequence: CASSPVEETQYF. CDR3 DNA sequence: TGTGCCAGCTCACCCGTCGAGGAGACCCAGTACTTC.

CDR3 sequence reads: CASSKGTQETQYF. CDR3 bases: TGTGCCAGCAGCAAGGGCACCCAAGAGACCCAGTACTTC. This chain links TRBV21-1 with TRBJ2-5; the tabulated D call, TRBD1, remains unverified against the DNA. TRBV21-1 is noted as a pseudogene. The CDR3 length is 13 residues.

The chain recombines TRBV4-1 with TRBJ2-3; 12 bases are shared with TRBD2. The CDR3 is 17 residues long. Germline CDR1 is MGHRA and CDR2 is YSYEKL. V lost 3 bases to trimming and J lost 2 bases; unmatched junction nucleotides: 6. CDR3 in DNA: TGCGCCAGCAGCCAGAATAGACTAGCGGGGGACACAGATACGCAGTATTTT. It encodes CASSQNRLAGDTDTQYF.

J is TRBJ2-3 and V is TRBV5-6; D remains ambiguous. The ends were cut back, 1 base at V and 3 bases at J, with 18 bases in the middle. This CDR3 spans 17 amino acids. Looked up from germline, CDR1 is SGHDT and CDR2 is YYEEEE. CDR3: CASSLPVAAGTTDTQYF. As DNA, the CDR3 is TGTGCCAGCAGCTTGCCCGTGGCAGCAGGAACAACAGATACGCAGTATTTT.

The chain couples TRBV3-1 (or the pseudogene TRBV3-2) to TRBJ1-1; 7 bases match TRBD1. CDR3 size: 14 residues. The V segment lost 4 bases and the J segment 4 bases; nucleotides outside the gene matches: 6. Germline V gene data show CDR1 as LGHDT and CDR2 as YNNKEL (reference sequence). The CDR3 reads CASSRDGQATEAFF. The DNA for the CDR3 is TGTGCCAGCAGCCGGGACGGACAGGCCACTGAAGCTTTCTTT.

The rearrangement links TRBV7-3 to TRBJ2-1; 7 positions match TRBD1. The V segment lost 5 bases and the J segment 7 bases; nucleotides outside the gene matches: 11. Per the germline V gene, CDR1 is SGHTA and CDR2 is FQGTGA. The CDR3 extends over 15 amino acids. CDR3 region: CASSPHRGEGNEQFF. The CDR3 nucleotides are TGTGCCAGCAGCCCCCACAGGGGTGAAGGGAATGAGCAGTTCTTC.

Written as DNA, the CDR3 is TGTGCCAGCCGGGGGAGTCGAACCGGGGAGCTGTTTTTT. Amino acid sequence: CASRGSRTGELFF. This chain joins TRBV2 and TRBJ2-2; perhaps TRBD2 as D (6 bases). The length of the CDR3 is 13 residues. Looked up from germline, CDR1 is SNHLY and CDR2 is FYNNEI. Trimming took off 8 bases at V and 5 bases at J, with 12 bases between the two ends.

The chain employs TRBV30 and TRBJ2-1; 9 bases fit TRBD2. The V gene end was trimmed by 0 bases and the J gene end by 4 bases; junction bases not matched to a gene: 10. Germline V gene lookup returns CDR1 GTSNPN and CDR2 SVGIG (reference sequence). CDR3 length: 17 residues. The CDR3 nucleotides read TGTGCCTGGAGTGTTTCCCGAGCGGGAGGATCATACAATGAGCAGTTCTTC. It is translated as CAWSVSRAGGSYNEQFF.

With regard to this clone: One junction end does not reproduce the germline sequence, and a read error may be involved. The gene calls are TRBV12-3 or TRBV12-4 and TRBJ2-1; maybe TRBD2 (7 bases). This CDR3 comprises 13 residues. The CDR3 nucleotides read TGTGCCAGCAGTCCCTCCTACCGGGAAGGGGGGGTCTTC. The encoded protein is CASSPSYREGGVF.

This clone appeared a single time. CDR3 bases: TGTGCCAGCAGCCCGGGACTAGCATCCTACGAGCAGTACTTC. Its protein is CASSPGLASYEQYF. The V and J genes are TRBV5-4 and TRBJ2-7, with TRBD2 matching over 9 bases. The CDR3 covers 14 residues. The trim removed 4 bases at V and 1 base at J, leaving 3 bases unmatched. In germline, CDR1 is SGHNT, CDR2 YYREEE (reference sequence).

The genes are TRBV2 and TRBJ2-1; 10 bases map to TRBD2. The V segment lost 6 bases and the J segment 6 bases; nucleotides outside the gene matches: 8. CDR3 length: 15 residues. Germline CDR1 reads SNHLY; CDR2 reads FYNNEI. The CDR3 region is CASSLLAGAPNEQFF. CDR3 DNA sequence: TGTGCCAGCAGCCTGCTAGCGGGAGCCCCCAATGAGCAGTTCTTC.

The rearrangement uses TRBV3-1 (or the pseudogene TRBV3-2) and TRBJ2-7, with D unresolved. With 4 bases removed from V and 7 bases from J, the gap between germline ends came to 14 bases. Looked up from germline, CDR1 is LGHDT and CDR2 is YNNKEL (reference sequence). The CDR3 loop spans 13 amino acids. The CDR3 reads CASSRVGSWEQYF. The CDR3 DNA reads as TGTGCCAGCAGCCGAGTCGGGTCATGGGAGCAGTACTTC.

The genes are TRBV5-1 and TRBJ2-1; the match to TRBD2 covers 11 bases. J lost 4 bases, V lost 4 bases, and 7 bases had no gene match. CDR3 length equals 16 residues. Germline V gene sequence: CDR1 SGHRS, CDR2 YFSETQ. The DNA for the CDR3 is TGCGCCAGCAGCCTTACTAGCGGGAGTCTTTACAATGAGCAGTTCTTC. Translation: CASSLTSGSLYNEQFF.

J is TRBJ2-3 and V is TRBV19, with 13 bases that match TRBD2. Trimming at V came to 5 bases and at J to 4 bases, leaving 6 bases not matched to a gene. Germline CDR1 is LNHDA and CDR2 is SQIVND (reference sequence). The CDR3 contains 16 residues. CDR3 coding DNA: TGTGCCAGTAGTGACCGGACTAGCGGGAGTCCAGATACGCAGTATTTT. Translation: CASSDRTSGSPDTQYF.

V and J are TRBV14 and TRBJ2-3; TRBD2 aligns across 11 bases. V was pared by 5 bases and J by 5 bases, with 9 bases of the junction left unmatched. The CDR3 length is 16 residues. Germline lookup yields CDR1 SGHDN and CDR2 FVKESK. Written as DNA, the CDR3 is TGTGCCAGCAGCGGAGGGACTAGCGGCCTAAAAGATACGCAGTATTTT. Translated: CASSGGTSGLKDTQYF.

This chain's CDR3 is CASSPRGPGQGETQYF. The CDR3, as DNA: TGTGCCAGCAGCCCCAGGGGTCCGGGGCAAGGGGAGACCCAGTACTTC. The chain combines TRBV7-3 with TRBJ2-5; maybe TRBD1 (6 bases). This CDR3 has 16 residues. Germline-derived CDR1 and CDR2 are SGHTA and FQGTGA. V gave up 5 bases and J gave up 5 bases, with 21 bases separating them.

The chain uses TRBV19 and TRBJ1-5; D not resolved. The V and J ends lost 5 bases and 6 bases respectively, with 5 bases between them. Germline CDR1 is LNHDA and CDR2 is SQIVND (reference sequence). The CDR3 spans 11 residues. Here the CDR3 DNA reads TGTGCCAGTAGTGAGGGTCAGCCCCAGCATTTT. Protein sequence: CASSEGQPQHF. Complete variable domain (other parts from reference TRBV19 and TRBJ1-5): DGGITQSPKYLFRKEGQNVTLSCEQNLNHDAMYWYRQDPGQGLRLIYYSQIVNDFQKGDIAEGYSVSREKKESFPLTVTSAQKNPTAFYLCASSEGQPQHFGDGTRLSIL.

The chain's CDR3 is CASSISPLEVGEQFF. The CDR3 coding sequence is TGTGCCAGTAGTATCTCCCCGCTCGAGGTCGGTGAGCAGTTCTTC. The rearrangement joins TRBV19 to TRBJ2-1; D unresolved. V was shortened by 3 bases and J by 9 bases, with 18 bases between the two germline ends. Germline CDR1 reads LNHDA; CDR2 reads SQIVND (reference sequence). This CDR3 contains 15 residues.

The chain employs TRBV24-1 and TRBJ2-1; 8 nucleotides align to TRBD1. The CDR3 contains 13 residues. Trimming at V came to 7 bases and at J to 4 bases, leaving 2 bases not matched to a gene. In germline, CDR1 is KGHDR, CDR2 SFDVKD. In DNA, the CDR3 is TGTGCCACCAGCGGACAGGGTTACAATGAGCAGTTCTTC. The encoded protein is CATSGQGYNEQFF.

This clone was seen a single time. The chain has TRBV18 and TRBJ2-5; 8 bases are a match to TRBD1. The V gene's germline CDR1 is KGHSH and CDR2 LQKENI. V was clipped by 1 base and J by 4 bases; unmatched bases: 5. The CDR3 loop spans 15 amino acids. The CDR3 is CASSPQDRVIETQYF. The CDR3 region has the DNA TGTGCCAGCTCACCACAGGACAGGGTCATAGAGACCCAGTACTTC. The full variable domain, in which reference TRBV18 and TRBJ2-5 provide the parts outside the CDR3, is NAGVMQNPRHLVRRRGQEARLRCSPMKGHSHVYWYRQLPEEGLKFMVYLQKENIIDESGMPKERFSAEFPKEGPSILRIQQVVRGDSAAYFCASSPQDRVIETQYFGPGTRLLVL.

The V gene is TRBV10-2, the J gene TRBJ1-1, with D possibly TRBD1 on 5 matching bases. Trimming left V 0 bases short and J 4 bases short, with 12 bases between. The CDR3 is made up of 15 amino acids. CDR1 is WSHSY, CDR2 SAAADI, per germline. CDR3 sequence reads: CASSESPGRGTEAFF. The CDR3 DNA follows: TGCGCCAGCAGTGAGTCGCCAGGGCGGGGCACTGAAGCTTTCTTT.

The rearrangement uses TRBV29-1 and TRBJ2-7, with 8 positions matching TRBD1. Germline CDR1 reads SQVTM; CDR2 reads ANQGSEA. V shed 4 bases and J 1 base; nucleotides not matched to a gene: 12. The CDR3 is 16 amino acids. Written as DNA, the CDR3 is TGCAGCGTTGCCGCTCGACAGGGGCAGAAGTCCTACGAGCAGTACTTC. Encoded protein: CSVAARQGQKSYEQYF.

This clone occurred once. This chain uses TRBV9 with TRBJ1-5; 7 positions agree with TRBD1. The CDR3 extends over 15 amino acids. V shed 2 bases, J shed 1 base, and the junction held 3 bases outside the gene matches. Germline-derived CDR1 and CDR2 are SGDLS and YYNGEE. The CDR3 nucleotides are TGTGCCAGCAGCGTCACAGGGGAGAGCAATCAGCCCCAGCATTTT. Encoded protein: CASSVTGESNQPQHF.

The chain joins TRBV9 to TRBJ1-5; D is uncertain. Germline V CDR1 and CDR2: SGDLS, YYNGEE. With 0 bases removed from V and 5 bases from J, the gap between germline ends came to 12 bases. The CDR3 has 15 amino acids. CDR3 sequence (DNA): TGTGCCAGCAGCGTAGGGGGAGACTCGGATCAGCCCCAGCATTTT. Translated, it gives CASSVGGDSDQPQHF.

The rearrangement links TRBV14 to TRBJ2-5, with unresolved D. Trimming pared 1 base from V and 5 bases from J, leaving 11 bases between. This CDR3 has 14 residues. Germline V gene sequence: CDR1 SGHDN, CDR2 FVKESK. CDR3 nucleotide sequence: TGTGCCAGCAGCCAAGGTCATTCCAGGGAGACCCAGTACTTC. The encoded protein is CASSQGHSRETQYF.